Listed here are 26 T cell receptor beta chains from one sample, sequenced in a study of T cell repertoires in cytomegalovirus infection. A single record per CDR3 protein comes from TCRdb applying MiXCR to the reads. The profile shows about 900,000 distinct CDR3 sequences, roughly 31% of them singletons. No cognate antigen is known for these TCRs. Sequencing used cultured CD8+ T cells from PBMCs, obtained from culture after CMV antigen stimulation. Receptors originate from a human donor in good health (CMV status not recorded). Some clones in this sample may be carry-over from other donors' samples.

The CDR3 region is CATSDRYSYNEQFF. For the CDR3, the DNA is TGTGCCACCAGTGACAGGTACTCCTACAATGAGCAGTTCTTC. The genes are TRBV24-1 and TRBJ2-1; D remains unclear. Germline V CDR1 and CDR2: KGHDR, SFDVKD. CDR3 length: 14 residues. V was trimmed by 4 bases and J by 0 bases, leaving 6 bases between them.

This clonotype has just a few counts. The chain joins TRBV7-9 to TRBJ2-6; 9 bases align to TRBD1. Germline trimming cut 6 bases from V and 4 bases from J; bases unmatched to any gene: 7. The V gene's germline CDR1 is SEHNR and CDR2 FQNEAQ (reference sequence). The CDR3 spans 16 residues. CDR3 sequence: CASRPGTGLGANVLTF. The CDR3 nucleotides read TGTGCCAGCAGACCCGGGACAGGGTTAGGGGCCAACGTCCTGACTTTC. Variable domain in full (rest from reference TRBV7-9 and TRBJ2-6): DTGVSQNPRHKITKRGQNVTFRCDPISEHNRLYWYRQTLGQGPEFLTYFQNEAQLEKSRLLSDRFSAERPKGSFSTLEIQRTEQGDSAMYLCASRPGTGLGANVLTFGAGSRLTVL.

The chain couples TRBV11-2 to TRBJ2-7; D remains unclear. Germline-derived CDR1 and CDR2 are SGHAT and FQNNGV. The ends were cut back, 3 bases at V and 5 bases at J, with 17 bases in the middle. The CDR3 has 15 residues. The CDR3 here is CASSFTHGFNHEQYF. For the CDR3, the DNA is TGTGCCAGCAGCTTCACCCACGGGTTTAACCACGAGCAGTACTTC.

Here the CDR3 DNA reads TGTGCCAGCAGCTTAAGAGGGGCAGGGGGCTACGAGCAGTACTTC. This translates into CASSLRGAGGYEQYF. The rearrangement links TRBV7-8 to TRBJ2-7; 7 nucleotides align to TRBD1. CDR1 is SGHVS, CDR2 FQNEAQ, per germline. After removal of 2 bases from V and 3 bases from J, the junction contained 7 bases not matched to a gene. This CDR3 is built from 15 residues. Complete variable domain (other parts from reference TRBV7-8 and TRBJ2-7): GAGVSQSPRYKVAKRGQDVALRCDPISGHVSLFWYQQALGQGPEFLTYFQNEAQLDKSGLPSDRFFAERPEGSVSTLKIQRTQQEDSAVYLCASSLRGAGGYEQYFGPGTRLTVT.

The chain is built from TRBV12-3 or TRBV12-4 and TRBJ2-3, with D possibly being TRBD1 or TRBD2 (5 bases each). V lost 5 bases and J lost 4, with 13 bases in between. This CDR3 is built from 14 residues. The CDR3 DNA reads as TGTGCCAGCAGTCCATTCTTGGGGGCAGATACGCAGTATTTT. Translated: CASSPFLGADTQYF.

The chain links TRBV5-6 to TRBJ1-5; D not resolved. The CDR3 is 16 amino acids. Germline lookup yields CDR1 SGHDT and CDR2 YYEEEE. The V end lost 0 bases, the J end lost 3 bases, and 13 bases lay between the germline ends. The chain's CDR3 is CASSLAGEGANQPQHF. CDR3 DNA: TGTGCCAGCAGCTTGGCTGGGGAAGGCGCCAATCAGCCCCAGCATTTT.

The chain links TRBV15 to TRBJ1-2; tentatively, D is TRBD1 (5 bases). The germline CDR1 and CDR2 sequences are LNHNV and YYDKDF (reference sequence). V was cut by 3 bases and J by 8 bases, with 10 bases left in between. The CDR3 extends over 12 amino acids. The CDR3 DNA is TGTGCCACCAGCAGCCCAGGGTTGGGCTACACCTTC. As protein: CATSSPGLGYTF.

The table lists this clonotype with a count of one. V gene TRBV20-1 combines with J gene TRBJ2-2; no clear D gene. The CDR3 runs to 13 residues. Trimming cost V 2 bases and J 4 bases, with 8 bases left between them. Germline V gene data show CDR1 as DFQATT and CDR2 as SNEGSKA (reference sequence). CDR3 residues: CSARRHLTGELFF. The CDR3 DNA is TGCAGTGCTAGAAGGCACCTCACCGGGGAGCTGTTTTTT.

This clonotype was picked up a small number of times. The CDR3 nucleotides read TGTGCCAGCAGCCGCAGTGACCCTCCGGGCTACAAGGACGAGCAGTACTTC. It encodes CASSRSDPPGYKDEQYF. The rearrangement uses TRBV7-6 and TRBJ2-7; D gene unclear. Germline-derived CDR1 and CDR2 are SGHVS and FNYEAQ. Trimming took 5 bases from V and 5 from J, leaving 25 bases between them. The CDR3 runs 17 residues.

The chain joins TRBV7-6 to TRBJ2-1, with TRBD2 matching 11 bases. Germline V CDR1 and CDR2: SGHVS, FNYEAQ. The CDR3 totals 18 residues. V lost 5 bases to trimming and J lost 0 bases; unmatched junction nucleotides: 9. The CDR3 sequence: CASSPLASGGNSYNEQFF. In nucleotides, the CDR3 is TGTGCCAGCAGCCCCCTGGCTAGCGGGGGGAACTCCTACAATGAGCAGTTCTTC.

This clonotype was observed at least ten times. The CDR3 here is CASSLGAGAGFTDTQYF. CDR3 nucleotide sequence: TGTGCCAGCAGCTTAGGGGCAGGGGCGGGGTTCACAGATACGCAGTATTTT. The chain links TRBV7-2 to TRBJ2-3; D might be TRBD1 or TRBD2, each matching 6 bases. Between the trimmed V and J ends, which lost 1 base and 2 bases, there was a span of 16 bases. Germline V gene sequence: CDR1 SGHTA, CDR2 FQGNSA. This CDR3 is 17 amino acids long. Variable domain in full (rest from reference TRBV7-2 and TRBJ2-3): GAGVSQSPSNKVTEKGKDVELRCDPISGHTALYWYRQSLGQGLEFLIYFQGNSAPDKSGLPSDRFSAERTGGSVSTLTIQRTQQEDSAVYLCASSLGAGAGFTDTQYFGPGTRLTVL.

The J gene is TRBJ2-1, the V gene TRBV9, with D unresolved. V gave up 0 bases and J gave up 6 bases, with 7 bases separating them. The CDR3 consists of 13 residues. CDR1 and CDR2 from the germline V gene are SGDLS and YYNGEE. As DNA, the CDR3 is TGTGCCAGCAGCGTAGGACATTCCAATGAGCAGTTCTTC. Its protein product is CASSVGHSNEQFF.

This clonotype came up many times. This rearrangement joins TRBV7-8 to TRBJ1-5, with D perhaps matching TRBD1 (5 bases). This CDR3 region has 13 residues. The germline CDR1 and CDR2 sequences are SGHVS and FQNEAQ. V dropped 5 bases and J dropped 6 bases, with 11 bases sitting between them. The chain's CDR3 is CASSTNQGQPQHF. The CDR3 bases are TGTGCCAGCAGCACGAATCAGGGTCAGCCCCAGCATTTT.

This clonotype was seen repeatedly, ten times or more. The chain recombines TRBV7-8 with TRBJ2-1; 11 bases align to TRBD2. V dropped 1 base and J dropped 7; count of bases not matched to a gene: 6. Germline V lookup: CDR1 SGHVS, CDR2 FQNEAQ. The CDR3 is 16 residues long. The CDR3 is CASSLVGLAGLNEQFF. CDR3 sequence (DNA): TGTGCCAGCAGCTTAGTAGGACTAGCGGGTCTGAATGAGCAGTTCTTC.

This clonotype was found many times. This chain links TRBV7-8 with TRBJ2-1, with 7 bases lining up with TRBD2. There are 15 residues in the CDR3. Germline trimming cut 7 bases from V and 2 bases from J; bases unmatched to any gene: 8. CDR1 is SGHVS, CDR2 FQNEAQ, per germline. The CDR3 region has the DNA TGTGCCAGCAACCCCCCGGGACTAACCTACAATGAGCAGTTCTTC. This sequence encodes CASNPPGLTYNEQFF.

V and J are TRBV14 and TRBJ2-1; D might be TRBD1 (5 bases). The germline gives CDR1 SGHDN, CDR2 FVKESK. The CDR3 totals 19 residues. The V end lost 0 bases, the J end lost 0 bases, and 18 bases lay between the germline ends. This chain's CDR3 is CASSQDWPKTVRSYNEQFF. Written as DNA, the CDR3 is TGTGCCAGCAGCCAAGATTGGCCAAAGACAGTCCGCTCCTACAATGAGCAGTTCTTC.

V gene TRBV9 combines with J gene TRBJ1-5, with TRBD1 identical over 7 bases. The trim removed 3 bases at V and 3 bases at J, leaving 33 bases unmatched. Germline-derived CDR1 and CDR2 are SGDLS and YYNGEE. CDR3 length: 24 residues. CDR3 sequence: CASSASSVQGVRVGMRVPNQPQHF. DNA of the CDR3: TGTGCCAGCAGCGCCTCCTCGGTTCAGGGGGTGCGGGTTGGGATGCGGGTCCCCAATCAGCCCCAGCATTTT.

This clonotype was found a few times. The CDR3 coding sequence is TGTGCCAGCAGTGAACTCGGGACACCTAAGAACACTGAAGCTTTCTTT. This gives the protein CASSELGTPKNTEAFF. V gene TRBV6-1 combines with J gene TRBJ1-1; weak D call: TRBD1 (6 bases). Germline V gene lookup returns CDR1 MNHNS and CDR2 SASEGT. This CDR3 is 16 amino acids long. Trimming cost V 2 bases and J 1 base, with 14 bases left between them.

The sample holds many counts of this clonotype. The V call is TRBV7-2, the J call TRBJ2-3, with 7 bases matching TRBD2. The CDR3 has 16 amino acids. Trimming took 5 bases from V and 1 from J; bases not matched to a gene: 9. Germline CDR1 is SGHTA and CDR2 is FQGNSA. The CDR3 region has the DNA TGTGCCAGCAGCCGAGAAGGCCGGGGGGGCACAGATACGCAGTATTTT. Its protein is CASSREGRGGTDTQYF.

This clonotype has a count of ten or more. V is TRBV7-8 and J is TRBJ1-5; 8 bases fit TRBD1. With 3 bases clipped from V and 2 bases from J, the junction kept 6 bases outside the gene matches. From germline, CDR1 is SGHVS and CDR2 FQNEAQ. The CDR3 has 16 amino acids. The CDR3 region is CASSLTGVIGNQPQHF. DNA for the CDR3: TGTGCCAGCAGCTTGACAGGGGTTATTGGCAATCAGCCCCAGCATTTT.

CDR3 coding DNA: TGTGCCACCAGCAGAGAGGGTACTGGAAACACCATATATTTT. It is translated as CATSREGTGNTIYF. The chain recombines TRBV15 with TRBJ1-3; D is uncertain. Looked up from germline, CDR1 is LNHNV and CDR2 is YYDKDF (reference sequence). This CDR3 spans 14 amino acids. V was clipped by 0 bases and J by 2 bases, with 5 bases between them. The full variable domain, with the rest looked up from reference TRBV15 and TRBJ1-3, is DAMVIQNPRYQVTQFGKPVTLSCSQTLNHNVMYWYQQKSSQAPKLLFHYYDKDFNNEADTPDNFQSRRPNTSFCFLDIRSPGLGDTAMYLCATSREGTGNTIYFGEGSWLTVV.

The chain joins TRBV27 to TRBJ2-1; D is undetermined. Germline assignment: CDR1 MNHEY and CDR2 SMNVEV (reference sequence). The germline V and J ends were trimmed by 3 bases and 0 bases, with 6 bases remaining between them. The CDR3 totals 14 residues. The CDR3 DNA reads as TGTGCCAGCAGTTTCGTGGGCTCCTACAATGAGCAGTTCTTC. Encoded protein: CASSFVGSYNEQFF.

This clonotype has a handful of counts. The chain combines TRBV7-6 with TRBJ2-5, with a possible D match to TRBD2 (7 bases). Germline V gene data show CDR1 as SGHVS and CDR2 as FNYEAQ. This CDR3 spans 16 amino acids. V was pared by 3 bases and J by 5 bases, with 19 bases between. The CDR3 loop is CASSFGGGGARETQYF. The CDR3 bases are TGTGCCAGCAGCTTCGGGGGAGGGGGGGCGCGGGAGACCCAGTACTTC.

To note about this clonotype: The CDR3 end shows no conserved phenylalanine or tryptophan, and so a read error is likely. The CDR3 loop reads CASSGRELTSGANVLTL. For the CDR3, the DNA is TGTGCCAGCAGCGGCAGGGAACTTACCTCTGGGGCCAACGTCCTGACTCTC. The rearrangement uses TRBV6-5 and TRBJ2-6; tentatively, D is TRBD1 (5 bases). Germline V gene sequence: CDR1 MNHEY, CDR2 SVGAGI. CDR3 length: 17 amino acids. Between the trimmed V and J ends, which lost 6 bases and 0 bases, there was a span of 15 bases.

The V call is TRBV7-4, the J call TRBJ2-1; 8 bases fit TRBD1. Trimming cost V 2 bases and J 0 bases; bases outside gene matches: 6. CDR3 length: 17 amino acids. The germline gives CDR1 SGHVT, CDR2 SQSDAQ. CDR3: CASSLWRGTGSYNEQFF. In DNA form, the CDR3 reads TGTGCCAGCAGCTTATGGAGGGGGACAGGCTCCTACAATGAGCAGTTCTTC.

There are a few counts of this clonotype. This chain connects TRBV15 to TRBJ2-7; D is unresolved. Trimming took 0 bases from V and 1 from J, leaving 13 bases between them. This CDR3 region has 16 residues. CDR1 is LNHNV and CDR2 is YYDKDF in the germline V gene (reference sequence). In DNA form, the CDR3 reads TGTGCCACCAGCAGAGAAAGTGGCAGGAGTTCCTACGAGCAGTACTTC. It encodes CATSRESGRSSYEQYF.